This is a list of T cell receptor beta chains from one sample in a study of radiation and T cells in renal cell carcinoma. Assay used: immunoSEQ multiplex PCR; TCRdb lists only in-frame clones, some missing. The sample consists of 140,000 or so clones, approximately 90% of them appearing once. Sample: blood, taken from a patient whose treatment included radiotherapy and nephrectomy. All receptors come from a woman between 50 and 59 years old with renal cell carcinoma. Both conserved end residues are part of each CDR3.

v_call	j_call	cdr3_length	cdr3_aa
TRBV10-3	TRBJ1-1	14	CAISELGGSTEAFF
TRBV12-5	TRBJ2-7	12	CASGLEGHLQYF
TRBV6-1	TRBJ2-7	14	CASRPYRGGHEQYF
TRBV6-6	TRBJ2-7	15	CASSFPGQGSYEQYF
TRBV19	TRBJ1-5	14	CASRIQGARQPQHF
TRBV30	TRBJ2-1	13	CAWNRDLRNEQFF
TRBV7-9	TRBJ1-2	16	CANSLGSQVFNYGYTF
TRBV6-5	TRBJ2-1	15	CASSYIRGSYNEQFF
TRBV6-5	TRBJ1-5	15	CASSDGQGSNQPQHF
TRBV4-1	TRBJ2-7	17	CASSQLPGGDIRREQYF
TRBV5-3	TRBJ1-1	16	CARSLDFPGANTEAFF
TRBV7-9	TRBJ1-3	16	CASSSPGQGTGNTIYF
TRBV5-4	TRBJ2-5	15	CASSSGPANRETQYF
TRBV6-5	TRBJ1-4	15	CASSYSPATNEKLFF
TRBV5-1	TRBJ2-1	18	CASSLGPGLAGGLDEQFF
TRBV6-4	TRBJ1-1	13	CASRTLPNTEAFF
TRBV7-9	TRBJ1-1	15	CASSLSQGDITEAFF